This T cell receptor (beta chain) comes out of a study of identical twins. V lost 6 bases, J lost 2 bases, and 14 bases lay in between. The germline CDR1 and CDR2 sequences are SNHLY and FYNNEI. The CDR3 is 16 residues long. cDNA carried unique molecular identifiers, and a universal primer site was added by template switching. TCRdb independently ran MiXCR on the 5' RACE reads; one entry per CDR3 protein. The repertoire holds hundreds of thousands of distinct CDR3 sequences, with 20% to 25% as singletons. This sample also belongs to another study, concerning yellow fever vaccine responses in identical twins.

The V and J genes are TRBV2 and TRBJ2-6; possibly TRBD1 for D (6 bases). Sequencing was performed on CD4+ T cells sorted from blood. The receptor's source is a woman in her late teens or twenties in good health. As DNA, the CDR3 is TGTGCCAGCAGCGCGGACAGATCAACTGGGGCCAACGTCCTGACTTTC. It translates to CASSADRSTGANVLTF.